This record covers a single T cell receptor (beta chain). Its antigen is currently not known. No per-base quality is available; no much larger clone lies one base away. The immunoSEQ assay, a bias-controlled multiplex PCR with V- and J-specific primers, was used to amplify TCR beta CDR3 regions from genomic DNA. In a second PCR step, a proprietary barcode and Illumina adapter sequences were attached to the CDR3 amplicons. An Illumina MiSeq instrument was used to sequence the CDR3 libraries. Under the source paper's analysis protocol: Export and quality control were performed with immunoSEQ Analyzer 3.0, and downstream analyses were performed with R Bioconductor and Immunarch. Only productive rearrangements in the normalized downsampled data set were used to calculate repertoire metrics. In the normalized cohort, a clonotype counted as pathologically expanded if the clonotype was larger than 5 templates. Repertoire diversity was measured with the Inverse Simpson Index. CMV-specificity analyses were carried out on the non-normalized data set to capture all clonotypes. The table comes from immuneACCESS by way of TCRdb, which keeps in-frame sequences with V and J called. Part of the clones is missing from these tables; in studies checked, under half for an unresolved V gene and the rest for unknown reasons. Clone size and V and J calls were adopted from that table, with D and trimming inferred from the DNA. Here the sample has more than 65,000 clones; over 90% occur a single time. Jointly, the top ten make up 1.6% of the sample.

Blood samples for TCR beta sequencing were given by related transplant donors. Nuclei Lysis Solution was used to extract genomic DNA from fresh or cryopreserved unfractionated peripheral blood mononuclear cells. CDR1 and CDR2, looked up from the germline V gene, are ENHRY and SYGVKD. Between the V and J ends, shortened by 8 bases and 6 bases respectively, the junction contains 14 bases. Spanning cysteine to phenylalanine, the CDR3 consists of 13 amino acids. The DNA shown is the 39-base CDR3, in frame from base 1. The source of the sample is a study of T cell clonotyping in hematopoietic cell transplantation (dated by TCRdb to about 2021). Looking at the study overall: A total of 110 to 150 blood samples were collected in the study from 30 to 45 consecutive transplant recipients and their related donors. Patients were recruited between September 2015 and 2017 and followed until September 2020 or death.

What the research found in general, with its limitations: The sample size was limited and the cells went unsorted, which meant the CD4 and CD8 repertoire contributions could not be told apart. Broader posttransplant TCR repertoire diversity was predicted by donor and pretransplant recipient Inverse Simpson Index values. Overlap with donor repertoires was found for only a small fraction of recipient repertoires, with over 95% found to appear de novo at the given depth. A decrease in recipient TCR diversity was observed after transplant, and a progressive increase in pathologically expanded clonotypes was seen from day 30 to day 180.

Rearrangement joined TRBV10-3 to TRBJ1-5, and possibly TRBD1, on 6 matching bases. The receptor's source is a man aged 50-60 years in good health. Some clones in this sample may be carry-over from other donors' samples. The sequenced sample consisted of peripheral blood mononuclear cells. Read as DNA, the sequence is TGTGCCATCGCGGCCCCAGGGGCTCAGCCCCAGCATTTT. This gives the protein CAIAAPGAQPQHF.